Here is one T cell receptor beta chain with its context. The data stem from a study of identical twins. TCRdb re-analysed the 5' RACE reads in MiXCR, keeping a single row per CDR3 protein. The repertoire holds 350,000 to 450,000 distinct CDR3 sequences, with under 20% as singletons. V shed 2 bases and J 2 bases; nucleotides not matched to a gene: 3. The CDR3 is 14 amino acids. CDR1 DFQATT and CDR2 SNEGSKA come from the germline V gene (reference sequence). The sample was naive T cells sorted from blood. The V gene is TRBV20-1, the J gene TRBJ2-1; 7 bases match TRBD1. This receptor was identified in a man in his forties or fifties in good health. Written as DNA, the CDR3 is TGCAGTGCTAGATCGGACAGGACCTACAATGAGCAGTTCTTC. It encodes CSARSDRTYNEQFF.